A selection of T cell receptor beta chains follows, all from one sample in a study of glioma-infiltrating T cells. From the multiplex PCR reads, TCRdb called clonotypes with MiXCR, one entry per CDR3 protein. The table shows some 160,000 distinct CDR3 sequences, with over 40% occurring only once. Material: glioma tissue, nonneoplastic brain tissue, or PBMCs (not recorded which). The receptors shown here come from a human donor with low-grade glioma or glioblastoma, undergoing nonglioma brain surgery, or in good health (not recorded which). Both conserved end residues are part of each CDR3. Fields, in order: V gene, J gene, clone size, D gene, CDR3 DNA, CDR3 protein. The D gene is left open where the match is weak. Clone size is given for some rows only: seen once, a few or many times, or a class if the clone is expanded.

v_call: TRBV4-1; j_call: TRBJ1-2; clone_size: many; d_call: TRBD1; cdr3_nt: TGCGCCAGCAGCCCAAGTCGTGGGACAGACAACTATGGCTACACCTTC; cdr3_aa: CASSPSRGTDNYGYTF
v_call: TRBV28; j_call: TRBJ1-5; clone_size: many; d_call: TRBD1; cdr3_nt: TGTGCCAGCAGCCGGACAGGGGGCGGGAATCAGCCCCAGCATTTT; cdr3_aa: CASSRTGGGNQPQHF
v_call: TRBV19; j_call: TRBJ2-3; clone_size: -; d_call: -; cdr3_nt: TGTGCCACCCAAACTGGCCAGCGGCAGTATTTT; cdr3_aa: CATQTGQRQYF
v_call: TRBV6-1; j_call: TRBJ1-3; clone_size: -; d_call: TRBD1; cdr3_nt: TGTGACAGCAGTCAGGGGGCTTACGGAAACACCATATATTTT; cdr3_aa: CDSSQGAYGNTIYF
v_call: TRBV9; j_call: TRBJ2-1; clone_size: -; d_call: -; cdr3_nt: TGTGCCAGCAGCGTAGACCTAGCCGGTGAGCAGTTCTTC; cdr3_aa: CASSVDLAGEQFF
v_call: TRBV20-1; j_call: TRBJ2-7; clone_size: medium-sized; d_call: -; cdr3_nt: TGCAGTGCTAGAAGGGCGGATGGAGTAATATACGAGCAGTACTTC; cdr3_aa: CSARRADGVIYEQYF
v_call: TRBV27; j_call: TRBJ2-7; clone_size: -; d_call: TRBD1; cdr3_nt: TGTGCCAGCAGTTTCGAGGCAGGGGGCTACTACGAGCAGTACTTC; cdr3_aa: CASSFEAGGYYEQYF
v_call: TRBV27; j_call: TRBJ2-5; clone_size: many; d_call: -; cdr3_nt: TGTGCCAGCAGTTTATCCACAGATGCAGAGACCCAGTACTTC; cdr3_aa: CASSLSTDAETQYF
v_call: TRBV29-1; j_call: TRBJ2-3; clone_size: -; d_call: -; cdr3_nt: TGCAGCGTTTCTAGGATGGGACTCACAGATACGAAGTATTTT; cdr3_aa: CSVSRMGLTDTKYF
v_call: TRBV2; j_call: TRBJ2-3; clone_size: -; d_call: TRBD2; cdr3_nt: TGTGCCAGCAGTCGACTAGCGGGTTTTACAGATACGCAGTATTTT; cdr3_aa: CASSRLAGFTDTQYF
v_call: TRBV18; j_call: TRBJ1-1; clone_size: few; d_call: -; cdr3_nt: TGTGCCAGCTCCTTGACGCCCAGACAGACTTTGAACACTGAAGCTTTCTTT; cdr3_aa: CASSLTPRQTLNTEAFF
v_call: TRBV28; j_call: TRBJ1-5; clone_size: many; d_call: TRBD1; cdr3_nt: TGTGCCAGCACAGGGGGAGTGTGGGCAGTCCAGCATTTT; cdr3_aa: CASTGGVWAVQHF
v_call: TRBV24-1; j_call: TRBJ1-2; clone_size: -; d_call: -; cdr3_nt: TGTGACACAAGTGATCCTGGACGGAGCAACTATGGCTACACCTTC; cdr3_aa: CDTSDPGRSNYGYTF
v_call: TRBV2; j_call: TRBJ1-5; clone_size: few; d_call: TRBD1; cdr3_nt: TGTGCCAGCAGTGAATCAGGGGGCGTTCAGCCCCAGCATTTT; cdr3_aa: CASSESGGVQPQHF
v_call: TRBV24-1; j_call: TRBJ2-7; clone_size: -; d_call: TRBD1; cdr3_nt: TGTGCCACCAGTGACCAGGGACAGGGGGCCTACGAGCAGTACTTC; cdr3_aa: CATSDQGQGAYEQYF
v_call: TRBV2; j_call: TRBJ1-5; clone_size: -; d_call: -; cdr3_nt: TGTGCCAGCAGTGCTCTCCAACAGGTGAATCAGCGCCAGCATTTT; cdr3_aa: CASSALQQVNQRQHF
v_call: TRBV29-1; j_call: TRBJ2-3; clone_size: -; d_call: -; cdr3_nt: TGCAGCGTGGATGGGGACGACACAGATACGCAGTATTTT; cdr3_aa: CSVDGDDTDTQYF
v_call: TRBV20-1; j_call: TRBJ2-1; clone_size: -; d_call: -; cdr3_nt: TGCAGTGCCTCCGAGGCTAGGGCGTCATCCTACAATGAGCAGTTCTTC; cdr3_aa: CSASEARASSYNEQFF
v_call: TRBV28; j_call: TRBJ2-5; clone_size: many; d_call: -; cdr3_nt: TGTGCCAGCAGTTTACGGGTCGGGCAGGGTCAAGAGACCCAGTACTTC; cdr3_aa: CASSLRVGQGQETQYF
v_call: TRBV4-2; j_call: TRBJ1-1; clone_size: -; d_call: -; cdr3_nt: TGTGCCAGCAGCCAAGATTCCTTACGACAGTCAAACACTGAAGCTTTCTTT; cdr3_aa: CASSQDSLRQSNTEAFF
v_call: TRBV10-2; j_call: TRBJ2-7; clone_size: -; d_call: -; cdr3_nt: TGCGCCAGCAATGACAGGGACGGAGGGGAGAAGTACTTC; cdr3_aa: CASNDRDGGEKYF
v_call: TRBV5-1; j_call: TRBJ1-2; clone_size: many; d_call: -; cdr3_nt: TGCGCCAGCAGCCCCAACAGGGTCGAGGATGGCTACACCTTC; cdr3_aa: CASSPNRVEDGYTF
v_call: TRBV11-2; j_call: TRBJ2-3; clone_size: few; d_call: -; cdr3_nt: TGTGCCAGCAGCTTAATGGCTACCACAGATACGCAGTATTTT; cdr3_aa: CASSLMATTDTQYF
v_call: TRBV28; j_call: TRBJ1-1; clone_size: -; d_call: -; cdr3_nt: TGTGCCAGAATGGCGTACACTGAGGCTTTCTTT; cdr3_aa: CARMAYTEAFF
v_call: TRBV12-3/TRBV12-4; j_call: TRBJ2-1; clone_size: -; d_call: -; cdr3_nt: TGTGCCAGCAGCCGTGAGGGAATATACTACAATGAGCAGTTCTTC; cdr3_aa: CASSREGIYYNEQFF
v_call: TRBV7-9; j_call: TRBJ2-6; clone_size: once; d_call: -; cdr3_nt: TGTGCCAGCAGCTCCCCTGGGGCCAACGTCCTGACTTTC; cdr3_aa: CASSSPGANVLTF
v_call: TRBV6-1; j_call: TRBJ2-2; clone_size: many; d_call: TRBD1; cdr3_nt: TGTGCCAGCAGTGAAGGTCAGGACAGGCCGAACACCGGGGAGCTGTTTTTT; cdr3_aa: CASSEGQDRPNTGELFF